Following are 22 T cell receptor beta chains from one sample sequenced in a study of T cell responses to AZD1222 COVID-19 vaccine. Clones were sequenced by immunoSEQ multiplex PCR, and TCRdb holds only the in-frame ones, with some missing. The data show 150,000 to 200,000 clones, with about 90% seen just once and around 6.3% held by the top ten. Sequencing used peripheral blood, obtained 28 days after the second AZD1222 dose. The receptors shown here come from an adult who received the AZD1222 COVID-19 vaccine.

The chain recombines TRBV5-1 with TRBJ2-1; D assignment may be TRBD1 or TRBD2 (5 bases each). The CDR3 contains 14 residues. The V gene's germline CDR1 is SGHRS and CDR2 YFSETQ. V dropped 4 bases and J dropped 5 bases, with 13 bases sitting between them. CDR3 bases: TGCGCCAGCAGCCCGGGGACGGAGAACAATGAGCAGTTCTTC. Its protein is CASSPGTENNEQFF.

The chain has TRBV5-8 and TRBJ1-5; D not resolved. Germline V CDR1 and CDR2: SGHTS, YDEGEE. CDR3 length: 13 amino acids. V dropped 2 bases and J dropped 4 bases, with 7 bases sitting between them. CDR3 bases: TGTGCCAGCAGCTTTACCCCGAATCAGCCCCAGCATTTT. It is translated as CASSFTPNQPQHF.

V is TRBV5-4 and J is TRBJ2-3; 10 positions agree with TRBD2. With V trimmed by 1 base and J by 6 bases, 8 bases remained unmatched. This CDR3 comprises 16 residues. Germline CDR1 and CDR2: SGHNT and YYREEE (reference sequence). CDR3 amino acids: CASSLRLAGDGDTQYF. CDR3 sequence (DNA): TGTGCCAGCAGCTTGCGGCTAGCGGGAGACGGGGATACGCAGTATTTT.

V gene TRBV19 combines with J gene TRBJ2-1; 11 bases align to TRBD1. The CDR3 has 14 residues. V gave up 4 bases and J gave up 10 bases; unmatched junction bases: 6. Per germline, CDR1 LNHDA and CDR2 SQIVND (reference sequence). The CDR3 DNA sequence: TGTGCCAGTAGTAGCGGGACAGGGGGATGGGAGCAGTTCTTC. The encoded protein is CASSSGTGGWEQFF.

The V call is TRBV3-1 (or the pseudogene TRBV3-2), the J call TRBJ2-1; D remains ambiguous. Deletions cut 0 bases from V and 2 bases from J, with 8 bases between. The CDR3 runs to 15 residues. Germline CDR1 is LGHDT and CDR2 is YNNKEL (reference sequence). The CDR3 is CASSQDRRTYNEQFF. The CDR3 coding sequence is TGTGCCAGCAGCCAAGATAGGCGGACCTACAATGAGCAGTTCTTC.

DNA of the CDR3: TGTGCCAGCAGCCGGACAGGGAGTCATTCACCCCTCCACTTT. It encodes CASSRTGSHSPLHF. V and J are TRBV3-1 (or the pseudogene TRBV3-2) and TRBJ1-6, with 8 bases lining up with TRBD1. CDR1 is LGHDT, CDR2 YNNKEL, per germline (reference sequence). The CDR3 is 14 residues long. Unmatched junction bases numbered 4, after V lost 4 bases and J lost 8 bases.

This sequence joins TRBV6-5 and TRBJ1-1; TRBD1 matches at 7 bases. Germline V lookup: CDR1 MNHEY, CDR2 SVGAGI. The V segment lost 5 bases and the J segment 10 bases; nucleotides outside the gene matches: 13. This CDR3 contains 14 residues. CDR3 protein: CASSRRGTDYRAFF. For the CDR3, the DNA is TGTGCCAGCAGTAGGCGAGGGACAGACTATCGAGCTTTCTTT.

In this sample, this clone turned up once. The genes are TRBV29-1 and TRBJ2-5, with 9 bases that match TRBD1. In germline, CDR1 is SQVTM, CDR2 ANQGSEA. V gave up 0 bases and J gave up 6 bases; unmatched junction bases: 11. This CDR3 region has 16 residues. DNA for the CDR3: TGCAGCGTTGAAGATAGGGACAGGGTTGTTTTGAAGACCCAGTACTTC. Translation gives CSVEDRDRVVLKTQYF.

This clone occurred once. This chain uses TRBV13 with TRBJ1-1; D gene unclear. Germline CDR1 and CDR2: PRHDT and FYEKMQ (reference sequence). V lost 2 bases and J 10 bases, leaving 14 bases between the germline ends. CDR3 size: 13 residues. The CDR3 loop is CASSLTGLMRAFF. The CDR3 DNA reads as TGTGCCAGCAGCTTAACGGGCCTTATGAGAGCTTTCTTT. Using reference TRBV13 and TRBJ1-1 for the parts outside the CDR3, the full variable domain is AAGVIQSPRHLIKEKRETATLKCYPIPRHDTVYWYQQGPGQDPQFLISFYEKMQSDKGSIPDRFSAQQFSDYHSELNMSSLELGDSALYFCASSLTGLMRAFFGQGTRLTVV.

The CDR3 DNA reads TGCGCCAGCAGCTTGGGTGTCTCCCCGGGAGAGACCCAGTACTTC. This sequence encodes CASSLGVSPGETQYF. This sequence joins TRBV5-1 and TRBJ2-5; D not resolved. The CDR3 runs to 15 residues. In germline, CDR1 is SGHRS, CDR2 YFSETQ. The germline V and J ends were trimmed by 0 bases and 4 bases, with 13 bases remaining between them.

The chain uses TRBV19 and TRBJ1-2, with a tentative D call TRBD1 (5 bases). Trimming took 6 bases from V and 6 from J, leaving 23 bases between them. The CDR3 sequence is 16 residues long. Germline V gene data show CDR1 as LNHDA and CDR2 as SQIVND (reference sequence). CDR3 sequence reads: CASRYTGATRGDGYTF. The CDR3 DNA reads TGTGCCAGTAGGTACACCGGGGCCACCCGAGGGGATGGCTACACCTTC. The entire variable domain, with the rest obtained from reference TRBV19 and TRBJ1-2, is as follows: DGGITQSPKYLFRKEGQNVTLSCEQNLNHDAMYWYRQDPGQGLRLIYYSQIVNDFQKGDIAEGYSVSREKKESFPLTVTSAQKNPTAFYLCASRYTGATRGDGYTFGSGTRLTVV.

The chain links TRBV5-4 to TRBJ2-5; 11 bases fit TRBD2. CDR1 and CDR2 (germline): SGHNT, YYREEE (reference sequence). This CDR3 spans 15 amino acids. Trimming at V came to 1 base and at J to 2 bases, leaving 1 base not matched to a gene. For the CDR3, the DNA is TGTGCCAGCAGCTTGAGACTAGCGGGACAAGAGACCCAGTACTTC. As protein: CASSLRLAGQETQYF.

CDR3 sequence: CSVVVARGYNEQFF. CDR3 bases: TGCAGCGTTGTAGTGGCCCGGGGTTACAATGAGCAGTTCTTC. The V call is TRBV29-1, the J call TRBJ2-1, with D perhaps matching TRBD2 (5 bases). The V end lost 4 bases, the J end lost 4 bases, and 14 bases lay between the germline ends. The CDR3 loop spans 14 amino acids. In germline, CDR1 is SQVTM, CDR2 ANQGSEA.

The CDR3 DNA is TGTGCCAGCAGTGTGGGACAGAACTATGGCTACACCTTC. Translated: CASSVGQNYGYTF. This rearrangement joins TRBV27 to TRBJ1-2; 7 bases align to TRBD1. Unmatched junction bases numbered 2, after V lost 5 bases and J lost 2 bases. Germline CDR1 MNHEY, CDR2 SMNVEV (reference sequence). This CDR3 has 13 amino acids.

V gene TRBV28 combines with J gene TRBJ1-3; 8 bases are shared with TRBD1. There are 15 residues in the CDR3. The V and J ends lost 2 bases and 2 bases, in that order; junction bases with no gene match: 2. CDR1 MDHEN and CDR2 SYDVKM come from the germline V gene. DNA for the CDR3: TGTGCCAGCAGTTTAGGGACAGGTCCTGGAAACACCATATATTTT. Protein: CASSLGTGPGNTIYF.

The V and J genes are TRBV5-5 and TRBJ1-2; 11 bases agree with TRBD1. Germline CDR1 is SGHKS and CDR2 is YYEKEE (reference sequence). The CDR3 spans 16 residues. With V trimmed by 4 bases and J by 1 base, 6 bases remained unmatched. CDR3 residues: CASSPWTGGDNYGYTF. Here the CDR3 DNA reads TGTGCCAGCAGCCCTTGGACAGGGGGCGATAACTATGGCTACACCTTC.

This chain joins TRBV29-1 and TRBJ1-1, with D tentatively TRBD1 (6 bases). The CDR3 loop spans 14 amino acids. Per germline, CDR1 SQVTM and CDR2 ANQGSEA. V was trimmed by 7 bases and J by 0 bases, leaving 15 bases between them. The CDR3 DNA reads as TGCAGCGCCAAGGCAGGGGTTTTGAACACTGAAGCTTTCTTT. Its translation: CSAKAGVLNTEAFF.

This sequence joins TRBV5-7 and TRBJ2-1; 7 bases align to TRBD2. TRBV5-7 is reported as an ORF; its role is uncertain. The CDR3 has 16 residues. Trimming removed 0 bases from V and 2 bases from J; junction bases left unmatched: 5. CDR3 residues: CASSLVPSGPYNEQFF. The CDR3 region has the DNA TGTGCCAGCAGCTTGGTACCTAGCGGCCCCTACAATGAGCAGTTCTTC.

The chain uses TRBV30 and TRBJ2-1; no clear D gene. CDR3 length equals 11 residues. CDR1 and CDR2 (germline): GTSNPN, SVGIG (reference sequence). Trimming removed 0 bases from V and 7 bases from J, with 4 bases in between. CDR3 coding DNA: TGTGCCTGGAGTGTAGCAAATGAGCAGTTCTTC. It is translated as CAWSVANEQFF.

This clone came up a few times. V gene TRBV19 combines with J gene TRBJ1-6, with TRBD1 as a possible D gene (6 bases). CDR1 and CDR2 from the germline V gene are LNHDA and SQIVND (reference sequence). Trimming removed 9 bases from V and 7 bases from J, with 19 bases in between. The CDR3 totals 15 residues. The CDR3 protein is CASRPTGTVNSPLHF. The DNA for the CDR3 is TGTGCCAGCCGACCCACAGGGACGGTAAATTCACCCCTCCACTTT. The whole variable domain, filled in from reference TRBV19 and TRBJ1-6, reads DGGITQSPKYLFRKEGQNVTLSCEQNLNHDAMYWYRQDPGQGLRLIYYSQIVNDFQKGDIAEGYSVSREKKESFPLTVTSAQKNPTAFYLCASRPTGTVNSPLHFGNGTRLTVT.

The V and J genes are TRBV2 and TRBJ1-6; tentative D call: TRBD1 (6 bases). This CDR3 comprises 15 residues. V lost 8 bases and J 1 base, leaving 12 bases between the germline ends. CDR1 is SNHLY, CDR2 FYNNEI, per germline. The chain's CDR3 is CASVTGFSYNSPLHF. CDR3 nucleotides: TGTGCCAGCGTAACAGGGTTTTCCTATAATTCACCCCTCCACTTT.

Of note for this clone: Within the sample, other DNA sequences also encode this same CDR3. V is TRBV5-1 and J is TRBJ2-1, with D possibly being TRBD2 (6 bases). Germline CDR1 SGHRS, CDR2 YFSETQ. V lost 7 bases and J lost 4, with 15 bases in between. This CDR3 is built from 14 residues. The CDR3 DNA is TGCGCCAGCTCCACTGGAGGGCCTTACAATGAGCAGTTCTTC. This encodes CASSTGGPYNEQFF.